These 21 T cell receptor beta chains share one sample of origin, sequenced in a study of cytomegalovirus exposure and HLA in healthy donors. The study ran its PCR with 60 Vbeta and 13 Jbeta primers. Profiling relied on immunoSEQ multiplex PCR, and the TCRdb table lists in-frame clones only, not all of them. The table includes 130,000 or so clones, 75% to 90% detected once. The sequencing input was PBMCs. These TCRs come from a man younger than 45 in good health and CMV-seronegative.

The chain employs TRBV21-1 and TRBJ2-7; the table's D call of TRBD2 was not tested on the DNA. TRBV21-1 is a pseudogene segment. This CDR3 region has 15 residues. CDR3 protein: CASKLFRDGLREQYF. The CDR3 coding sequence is TGTGCCAGCAAGTTATTCCGGGACGGACTACGAGAGCAGTACTTC.

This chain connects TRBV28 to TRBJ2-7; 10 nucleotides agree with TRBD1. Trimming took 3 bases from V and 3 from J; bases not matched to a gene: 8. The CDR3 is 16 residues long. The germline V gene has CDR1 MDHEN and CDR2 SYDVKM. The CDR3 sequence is CASSLVPGQGIYEQYF. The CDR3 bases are TGTGCCAGCAGTTTGGTTCCGGGACAGGGGATCTACGAGCAGTACTTC.

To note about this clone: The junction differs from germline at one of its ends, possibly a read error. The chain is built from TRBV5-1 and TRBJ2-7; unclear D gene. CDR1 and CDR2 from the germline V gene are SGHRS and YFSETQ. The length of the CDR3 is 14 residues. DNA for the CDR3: TGCGCCGGCAGCTTGAGTGGAGACGCTAGGGAGCAGTACTTC. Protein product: CAGSLSGDAREQYF.

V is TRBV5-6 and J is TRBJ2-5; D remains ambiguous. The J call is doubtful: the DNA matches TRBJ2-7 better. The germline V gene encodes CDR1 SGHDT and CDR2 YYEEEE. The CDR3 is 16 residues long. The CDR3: CASSLFSGDLFYEQYF. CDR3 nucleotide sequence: TGTGCCAGCAGCTTGTTTTCCGGAGACTTATTTTACGAGCAGTACTTC.

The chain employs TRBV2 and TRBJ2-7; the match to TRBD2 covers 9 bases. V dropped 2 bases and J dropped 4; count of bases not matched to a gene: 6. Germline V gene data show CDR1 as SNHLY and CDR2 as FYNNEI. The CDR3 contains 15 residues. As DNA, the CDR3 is TGTGCCAGCAGTGAATTATTAGCGGGGGCATACGAGCAGTACTTC. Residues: CASSELLAGAYEQYF.

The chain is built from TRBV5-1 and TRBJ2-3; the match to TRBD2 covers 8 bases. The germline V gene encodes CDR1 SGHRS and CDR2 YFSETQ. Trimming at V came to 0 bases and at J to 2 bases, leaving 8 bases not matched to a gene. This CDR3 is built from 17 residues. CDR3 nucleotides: TGCGCCAGCAGCTTGGGGGGGAGCGGGGGCCACACAGATACGCAGTATTTT. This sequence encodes CASSLGGSGGHTDTQYF.

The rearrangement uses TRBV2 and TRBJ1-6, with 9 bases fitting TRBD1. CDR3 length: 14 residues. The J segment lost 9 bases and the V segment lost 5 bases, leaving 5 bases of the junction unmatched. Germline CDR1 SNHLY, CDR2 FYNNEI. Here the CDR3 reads CASSTDRGGSPLHF. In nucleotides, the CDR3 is TGTGCCAGCAGTACGGACAGGGGAGGTTCACCCCTCCACTTT.

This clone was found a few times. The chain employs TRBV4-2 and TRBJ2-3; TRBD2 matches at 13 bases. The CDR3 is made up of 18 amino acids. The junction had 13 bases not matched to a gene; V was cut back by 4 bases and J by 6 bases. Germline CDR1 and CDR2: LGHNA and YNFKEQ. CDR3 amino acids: CASSLKGLAGVSPDTQYF. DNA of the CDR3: TGTGCCAGCAGCCTTAAAGGACTAGCGGGAGTCTCACCTGATACGCAGTATTTT.

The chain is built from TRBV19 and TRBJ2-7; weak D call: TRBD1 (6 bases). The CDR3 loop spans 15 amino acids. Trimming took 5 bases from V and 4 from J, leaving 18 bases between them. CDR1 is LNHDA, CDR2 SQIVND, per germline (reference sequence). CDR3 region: CASSSPRDTAYEQYF. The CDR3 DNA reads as TGTGCCAGTAGTTCACCCCGGGACACTGCATACGAGCAGTACTTC.

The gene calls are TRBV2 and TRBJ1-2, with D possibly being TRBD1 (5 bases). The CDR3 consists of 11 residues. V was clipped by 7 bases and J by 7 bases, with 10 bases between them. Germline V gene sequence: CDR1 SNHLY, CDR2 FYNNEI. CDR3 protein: CASKGRGGYTF. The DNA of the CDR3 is TGTGCCAGCAAGGGGCGAGGTGGCTACACCTTC.

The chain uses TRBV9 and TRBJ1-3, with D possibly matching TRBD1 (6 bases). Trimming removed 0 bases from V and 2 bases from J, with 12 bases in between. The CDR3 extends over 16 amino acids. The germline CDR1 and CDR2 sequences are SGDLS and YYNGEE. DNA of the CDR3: TGTGCCAGCAGCGTAGAAGTGTCAGGGGCTGGAAACACCATATATTTT. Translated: CASSVEVSGAGNTIYF.

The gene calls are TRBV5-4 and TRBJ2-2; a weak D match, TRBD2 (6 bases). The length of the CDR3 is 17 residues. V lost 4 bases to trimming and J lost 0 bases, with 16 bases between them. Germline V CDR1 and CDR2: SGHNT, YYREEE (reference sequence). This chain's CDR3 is CASSRGTVNSNTGELFF. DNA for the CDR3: TGTGCCAGCAGCCGGGGGACGGTTAATTCGAACACCGGGGAGCTGTTTTTT.

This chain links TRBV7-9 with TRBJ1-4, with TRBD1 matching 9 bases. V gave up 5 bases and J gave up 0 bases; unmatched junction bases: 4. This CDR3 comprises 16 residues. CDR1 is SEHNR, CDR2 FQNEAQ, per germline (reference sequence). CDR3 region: CASSTGTGTTNEKLFF. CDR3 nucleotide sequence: TGTGCCAGCAGCACCGGGACAGGGACAACTAATGAAAAACTGTTTTTT.

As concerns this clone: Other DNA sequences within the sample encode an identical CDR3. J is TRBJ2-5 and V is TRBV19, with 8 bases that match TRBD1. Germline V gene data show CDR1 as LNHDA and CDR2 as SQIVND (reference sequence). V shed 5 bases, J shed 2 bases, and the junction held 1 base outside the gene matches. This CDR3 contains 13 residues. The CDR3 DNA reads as TGTGCCAGTAGTGGGACAGGTCAAGAGACCCAGTACTTC. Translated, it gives CASSGTGQETQYF.

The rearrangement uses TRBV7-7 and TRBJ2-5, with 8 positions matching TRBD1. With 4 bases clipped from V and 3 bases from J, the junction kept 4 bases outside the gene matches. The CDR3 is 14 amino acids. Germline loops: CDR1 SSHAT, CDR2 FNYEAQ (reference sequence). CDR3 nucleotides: TGTGCCAGCAGCTCCGCGGACAGGGAAGAGACCCAGTACTTC. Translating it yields CASSSADREETQYF.

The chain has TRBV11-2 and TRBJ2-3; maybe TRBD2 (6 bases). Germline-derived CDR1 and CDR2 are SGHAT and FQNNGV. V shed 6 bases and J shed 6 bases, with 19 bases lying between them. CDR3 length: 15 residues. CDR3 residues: CASSSTGTPLDTQYF. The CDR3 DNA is TGTGCCAGCAGTTCAACCGGGACTCCACTGGATACGCAGTATTTT.

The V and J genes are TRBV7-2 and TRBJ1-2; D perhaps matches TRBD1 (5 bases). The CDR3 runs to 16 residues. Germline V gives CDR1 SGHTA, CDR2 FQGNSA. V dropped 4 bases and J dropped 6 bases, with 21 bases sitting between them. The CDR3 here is CASSWKIAFQGHGYTF. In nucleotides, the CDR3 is TGTGCCAGCAGCTGGAAGATAGCCTTCCAGGGCCATGGCTACACCTTC. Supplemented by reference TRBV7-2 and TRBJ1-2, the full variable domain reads GAGVSQSPSNKVTEKGKDVELRCDPISGHTALYWYRQSLGQGLEFLIYFQGNSAPDKSGLPSDRFSAERTGGSVSTLTIQRTQQEDSAVYLCASSWKIAFQGHGYTFGSGTRLTVV.

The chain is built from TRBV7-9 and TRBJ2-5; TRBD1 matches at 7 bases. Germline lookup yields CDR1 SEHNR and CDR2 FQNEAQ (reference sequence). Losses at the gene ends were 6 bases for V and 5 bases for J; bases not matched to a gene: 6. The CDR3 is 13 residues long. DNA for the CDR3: TGTGCCAGCAGGCTACAGGGGAACGAGACCCAGTACTTC. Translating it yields CASRLQGNETQYF.

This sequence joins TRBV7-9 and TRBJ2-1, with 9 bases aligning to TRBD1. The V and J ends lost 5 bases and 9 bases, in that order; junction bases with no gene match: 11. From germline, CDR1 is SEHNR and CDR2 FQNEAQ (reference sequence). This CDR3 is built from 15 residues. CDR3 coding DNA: TGTGCCAGCAGCACCTACCGGGACAGGGTTATTGAGCAGTTCTTC. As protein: CASSTYRDRVIEQFF.

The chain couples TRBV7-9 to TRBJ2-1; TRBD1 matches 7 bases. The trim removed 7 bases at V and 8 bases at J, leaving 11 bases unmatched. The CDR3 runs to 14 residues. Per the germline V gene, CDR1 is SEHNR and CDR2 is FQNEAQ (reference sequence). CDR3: CASTLLGGLDEQFF. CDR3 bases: TGTGCCAGCACTCTGTTAGGGGGCCTCGATGAGCAGTTCTTC.

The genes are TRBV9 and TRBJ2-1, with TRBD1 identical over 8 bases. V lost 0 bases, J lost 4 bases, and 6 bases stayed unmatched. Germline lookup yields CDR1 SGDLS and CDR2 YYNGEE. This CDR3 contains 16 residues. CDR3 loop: CASSVGSGGAYNEQFF. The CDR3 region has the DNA TGTGCCAGCAGCGTAGGCTCAGGGGGCGCGTACAATGAGCAGTTCTTC.